This entry lists 10 T cell receptor beta chains sequenced from one sample in a study of Tregs in tolerant kidney transplant recipients (dated by TCRdb to about 2019). The transplants used related donors along with nonmyeloablative bone marrow transplantation, and in the human trials mixed chimerism was transient. Libraries were built with the immunoSEQ multiplex PCR assay. The source is immuneACCESS, and TCRdb retained only in-frame sequences with V and J called. Part of the clones is not carried over; for the studies checked, unresolved V genes explain less than half of this, and the remainder is unexplained. Here the sample has roughly 86,000 clones; approximately 94% occur a single time. The ten largest clones add up to about 1.5% of the sample. The sample was CD4+ T cells from blood (PBMCs), taken 12 months after the transplant. The receptors come from a human patient who received a combined kidney and bone marrow transplant. After a transplant, the donor of the graft may account for some T cells.

The gene calls are TRBV5-1 and TRBJ2-3; the match to TRBD2 covers 8 bases. J lost 4 bases, V lost 4 bases, and 8 bases had no gene match. Germline V gene lookup returns CDR1 SGHRS and CDR2 YFSETQ. The CDR3 totals 15 residues. CDR3 nucleotides: TGCGCCAGCAGCCCGGGACCGGGAGGGGCAGATACGCAGTATTTT. Protein product: CASSPGPGGADTQYF.

The chain links TRBV28 to TRBJ2-1; TRBD2 is a possible D gene (5 bases). The V and J ends lost 3 bases and 0 bases respectively, with 12 bases between them. The CDR3 is 16 residues long. Germline V gene data show CDR1 as MDHEN and CDR2 as SYDVKM. The CDR3 nucleotides are TGTGCCAGCAGTTTGGCGGGCGGCCACTCCTACAATGAGCAGTTCTTC. Its translation: CASSLAGGHSYNEQFF.

This chain connects TRBV6-1 to TRBJ2-7; TRBD1 might be the D (6 bases). V was clipped by 2 bases and J by 7 bases, with 12 bases between them. This CDR3 has 13 amino acids. The V gene's germline CDR1 is MNHNS and CDR2 SASEGT. The DNA of the CDR3 is TGTGCCAGCAGTGAATTCAGAGGGGGAGAGCAGTACTTC. Protein sequence: CASSEFRGGEQYF.

The chain is built from TRBV4-3 and TRBJ2-7, with 14 bases identical to TRBD2. Trimming took 4 bases from V and 6 from J; bases not matched to a gene: 8. The CDR3 runs 16 residues. Germline V CDR1 and CDR2: LGHNA, YSLEER. The CDR3 DNA is TGCGCCAGCAGCCTACGGACTAGCGGGGGGACGGGCGAGCAGTACTTC. Translation: CASSLRTSGGTGEQYF.

V usage is TRBV18 and J usage is TRBJ1-1; no definite D call. The CDR3 covers 13 residues. The germline gives CDR1 KGHSH, CDR2 LQKENI. Trimming removed 4 bases at V and 0 bases at J, with 6 bases between. The CDR3 sequence: CASSQYMNTEAFF. CDR3 sequence (DNA): TGTGCCAGCTCACAATATATGAACACTGAAGCTTTCTTT.

The rearrangement uses TRBV19 and TRBJ1-5; TRBD1 agrees at 7 bases. The CDR3 spans 17 residues. Germline V gene sequence: CDR1 LNHDA, CDR2 SQIVND (reference sequence). Trimming at V came to 0 bases and at J to 6 bases, leaving 11 bases not matched to a gene. CDR3 region: CASSIDLARGMSQPQHF. The DNA for the CDR3 is TGTGCCAGTAGTATAGATCTTGCCAGGGGGATGAGTCAGCCCCAGCATTTT.

V is TRBV11-3 and J is TRBJ2-7, with a tentative D call TRBD1 (5 bases). This CDR3 is built from 14 residues. V gave up 0 bases and J gave up 7 bases, with 13 bases separating them. Germline V gene data show CDR1 as SGHNT and CDR2 as YENEEA. CDR3 loop: CASSLERQLVEQYF. For the CDR3, the DNA is TGTGCCAGCAGCTTAGAGCGACAGCTCGTAGAGCAGTACTTC. The whole variable domain, remainder taken from reference TRBV11-3 and TRBJ2-7, is EAGVVQSPRYKIIEKKQPVAFWCNPISGHNTLYWYLQNLGQGPELLIRYENEEAVDDSQLPKDRFSAERLKGVDSTLKIQPAELGDSAVYLCASSLERQLVEQYFGPGTRLTVT.

The chain combines TRBV4-2 with TRBJ2-2; D gene ambiguous. The CDR3 has 14 amino acids. Trimming cost V 7 bases and J 2 bases, with 11 bases left between them. Germline values: CDR1 LGHNA, CDR2 YNFKEQ. The CDR3 loop is CASNTIANTGELFF. The DNA for the CDR3 is TGTGCCAGCAACACCATTGCCAACACCGGGGAGCTGTTTTTT.

The V call is TRBV7-7, the J call TRBJ1-1; 10 positions match TRBD1. Germline trimming cut 8 bases from V and 5 bases from J; bases unmatched to any gene: 8. The CDR3 has 14 amino acids. Germline CDR1 and CDR2: SSHAT and FNYEAQ (reference sequence). The DNA of the CDR3 is TGTGCCAGCGTGCTGGACAGGGGGAGGACTGAAGCTTTCTTT. Amino acid sequence: CASVLDRGRTEAFF.

A note on this clone: Germline and junction disagree at one end, which may indicate a read error. Additional DNA sequences in this sample encode the identical CDR3. The J gene is TRBJ1-6, the V gene TRBV7-2; D not certain. This CDR3 is built from 14 residues. Per germline, CDR1 SGHTA and CDR2 FQGNSA. CDR3 residues: CASSLGPDNSPLHF. The CDR3 nucleotides read TGTGCCAGCAGCTTAGGTCCAGATAATTCCCCCCTCCACTTT.